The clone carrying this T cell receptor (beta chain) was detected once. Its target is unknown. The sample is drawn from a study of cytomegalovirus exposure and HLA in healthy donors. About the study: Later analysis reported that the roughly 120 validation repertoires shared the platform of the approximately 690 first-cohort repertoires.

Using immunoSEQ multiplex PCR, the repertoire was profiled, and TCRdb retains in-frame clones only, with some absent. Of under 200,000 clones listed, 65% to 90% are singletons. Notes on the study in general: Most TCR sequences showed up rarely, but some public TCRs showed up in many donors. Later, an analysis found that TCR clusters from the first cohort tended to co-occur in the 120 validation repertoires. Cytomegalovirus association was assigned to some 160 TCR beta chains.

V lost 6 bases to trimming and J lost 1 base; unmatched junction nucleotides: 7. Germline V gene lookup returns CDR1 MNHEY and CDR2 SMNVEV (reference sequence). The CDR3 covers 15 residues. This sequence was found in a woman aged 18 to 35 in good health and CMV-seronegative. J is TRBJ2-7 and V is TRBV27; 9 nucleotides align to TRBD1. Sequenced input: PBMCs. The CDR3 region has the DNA TGTGCCAGCAGCCTCACAGGGGGCGGTTCCTACGAGCAGTACTTC. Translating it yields CASSLTGGGSYEQYF.